The 19 T cell receptor beta chains listed next were all sequenced from one sample in a study of human T cells and chemical hapten exposure. Time point in this sample: patch test 3, about 24 weeks after DPC sensitization. Described treatment: therapeutic diphenylcyclopropenone sensitization with weekly scalp DPC. Each CDR3 protein gets one entry after TCRdb re-called the RACE reads with MiXCR. The sample holds 100,000 to 120,000 distinct CDR3 sequences, under 40% seen once. This specimen was whole blood, taken in connection with sensitization to the hapten diphenylcyclopropenone (DPC). The source of these receptors is a man aged 35 to 55 with alopecia areata. Some clones in this sample may be carry-over from other donors' samples.

This clonotype was counted between two and nine times. The chain is built from TRBV6-5 and TRBJ1-1, with a possible D match to TRBD1 (6 bases). The V gene lost 8 bases and the J gene lost 0 bases, with 13 bases spanning the gap. The germline CDR1 and CDR2 sequences are MNHEY and SVGAGI. This CDR3 spans 14 amino acids. The CDR3 spells CASWGWGLNTEAFF. The CDR3 nucleotides read TGTGCCAGCTGGGGGTGGGGGCTGAACACTGAAGCTTTCTTT.

The rearrangement uses TRBV6-2 or TRBV6-3 and TRBJ2-2; 7 positions match TRBD1. CDR1 MNHEY and CDR2 SVGEGT come from the germline V gene. The CDR3 totals 17 residues. V shed 2 bases and J 0 bases; nucleotides not matched to a gene: 6. In nucleotides, the CDR3 is TGTGCCAGCAGTTACGGGACAGCATTCGCGAACACCGGGGAGCTGTTTTTT. This translates into CASSYGTAFANTGELFF.

This clonotype was detected only a few times. J is TRBJ2-4 and V is TRBV20-1; D remains unclear. Germline V gene data show CDR1 as DFQATT and CDR2 as SNEGSKA (reference sequence). The V and J ends lost 6 bases and 11 bases respectively, with 11 bases between them. CDR3 length: 10 amino acids. CDR3 coding DNA: TGCAGTGCGTTCGACCGCTTTCAGTACTTC. Translation: CSAFDRFQYF.

This clonotype was seen a handful of times. The chain is built from TRBV6-5 and TRBJ2-7, with 9 nucleotides matching TRBD2. J lost 3 bases, V lost 10 bases, and 7 bases had no gene match. This CDR3 spans 13 amino acids. The germline V gene has CDR1 MNHEY and CDR2 SVGAGI. The CDR3 coding sequence is TGTGCCACCGTTAGCGGGAGCCGCTACGAGCAGTACTTC. It translates to CATVSGSRYEQYF.

The chain joins TRBV10-3 to TRBJ2-6; a possible D gene is TRBD2 (7 bases). The CDR3 is made up of 21 amino acids. Deletions cut 6 bases from V and 1 base from J, with 28 bases between. The germline CDR1 and CDR2 sequences are ENHRY and SYGVKD. The CDR3 DNA is TGTGCCATCAGGCCAGGGGAGTTTCAAAGCGGGAAGCCTTCTGGGGCCAACGTCCTGACTTTC. Protein: CAIRPGEFQSGKPSGANVLTF.

There are a few counts of this clonotype. The chain couples TRBV13 to TRBJ2-5, with D possibly matching TRBD1 (5 bases). This CDR3 has 14 amino acids. The V end lost 1 base, the J end lost 8 bases, and 14 bases lay between the germline ends. The germline CDR1 and CDR2 sequences are PRHDT and FYEKMQ (reference sequence). The CDR3 here is CASSLVSGQVTQYF. The CDR3 DNA sequence: TGTGCCAGCAGCTTAGTCTCAGGGCAAGTAACCCAGTACTTC.

This clonotype was seen a few times. The chain uses TRBV5-1 and TRBJ2-3; no clear D. The germline V gene has CDR1 SGHRS and CDR2 YFSETQ. The V gene lost 0 bases and the J gene lost 0 bases, with 8 bases spanning the gap. The CDR3 extends over 15 amino acids. CDR3 in amino acids: CASSLATASTDTQYF. The DNA of the CDR3 is TGCGCCAGCAGCTTGGCAACAGCCAGCACAGATACGCAGTATTTT.

This rearrangement joins TRBV28 to TRBJ2-3, with D hard to call. Germline values: CDR1 MDHEN, CDR2 SYDVKM. Trimming shortened V by 2 bases and J by 4 bases, and 10 bases separated the two germline ends. The CDR3 contains 14 residues. In nucleotides, the CDR3 is TGTGCCAGCAGTTTAATGCGGCGCGCAGATACGCAGTATTTT. This translates into CASSLMRRADTQYF.

The V gene is TRBV6-5, the J gene TRBJ2-5, with 12 positions matching TRBD2. CDR3 length equals 15 residues. J lost 9 bases, V lost 2 bases, and 7 bases had no gene match. The germline V gene has CDR1 MNHEY and CDR2 SVGAGI. The CDR3 sequence: CASSYQRTSGIPQYF. The CDR3 DNA is TGTGCCAGCAGTTACCAGCGGACTAGCGGGATCCCCCAGTACTTC.

A few counts support this clonotype. The chain has TRBV7-2 and TRBJ1-1; 8 bases fit TRBD1. The germline V gene encodes CDR1 SGHTA and CDR2 FQGNSA. J lost 4 bases, V lost 5 bases, and 6 bases had no gene match. This CDR3 region has 14 residues. The CDR3 region is CASSTDRVSTEAFF. The CDR3 nucleotides read TGTGCCAGCAGCACGGACAGGGTAAGCACTGAAGCTTTCTTT.

The V and J genes are TRBV12-3 or TRBV12-4 and TRBJ2-2, with D possibly matching TRBD2 (6 bases). With 5 bases removed from V and 6 bases from J, the gap between germline ends came to 10 bases. The CDR3 runs 13 residues. CDR3 loop: CASSHPSAGELFF. CDR3 bases: TGTGCCAGCAGTCACCCTAGCGCCGGGGAGCTGTTTTTT.

The chain employs TRBV29-1 and TRBJ1-1; 11 bases align to TRBD1. Germline V gene sequence: CDR1 SQVTM, CDR2 ANQGSEA. This CDR3 contains 16 residues. J was trimmed by 6 bases and V by 4 bases; bases with no gene match: 13. The CDR3 coding sequence is TGCAGCGTTGCTGGGGGTGGGACAGGGGGAAGGGCTGAAGCTTTCTTT. Translated: CSVAGGGTGGRAEAFF.

This clonotype was counted between two and nine times. This chain joins TRBV24-1 and TRBJ2-4; a possible D gene is TRBD2 (6 bases). The V and J ends lost 9 bases and 2 bases respectively, with 16 bases between them. Germline CDR1 reads KGHDR; CDR2 reads SFDVKD. This CDR3 contains 15 residues. The DNA of the CDR3 is TGTGCCACCGGATGGTTGGGGGGAACCAAAAACATTCAGTACTTC. This translates into CATGWLGGTKNIQYF.

The V call is TRBV29-1, the J call TRBJ2-7; TRBD1 is a possible D gene (6 bases). Trimming left V 4 bases short and J 3 bases short, with 10 bases between. This CDR3 has 12 amino acids. Germline V gene lookup returns CDR1 SQVTM and CDR2 ANQGSEA. This chain's CDR3 is CSVGGQNYEQYF. The CDR3 region has the DNA TGCAGCGTTGGAGGACAGAACTACGAGCAGTACTTC.

This clonotype has a handful of counts. The chain combines TRBV12-3 or TRBV12-4 with TRBJ2-3; D is undetermined. V was pared by 6 bases and J by 6 bases, with 7 bases between. This CDR3 spans 11 amino acids. DNA for the CDR3: TGTGCCAGCAGCTCCTTTGATACGCAGTATTTT. This gives the protein CASSSFDTQYF.

There are a few counts of this clonotype. This chain links TRBV5-1 with TRBJ1-2, with a tentative D call TRBD1 (5 bases). The CDR3 sequence is 13 residues long. Germline V gene lookup returns CDR1 SGHRS and CDR2 YFSETQ. Trimming stripped 0 bases from V and 5 bases from J, with 8 bases between. CDR3 sequence (DNA): TGCGCCAGCAGCTTGGATGGGGGTTATGGCTACACCTTC. It encodes CASSLDGGYGYTF.

The gene calls are TRBV2 and TRBJ2-2; D call uncertain. The CDR3 is made up of 12 amino acids. The germline gives CDR1 SNHLY, CDR2 FYNNEI. Trimming took 11 bases from V and 1 from J, leaving 8 bases between them. CDR3 sequence: CAADGNTGELFF. CDR3 DNA sequence: TGTGCCGCGGACGGGAACACCGGGGAGCTGTTTTTT.

The V call is TRBV2, the J call TRBJ1-5; no clear D. CDR3 length: 11 amino acids. V was clipped by 8 bases and J by 3 bases, with 5 bases between them. CDR1 is SNHLY, CDR2 FYNNEI, per germline. This CDR3 reads CASGSNQPQHF. CDR3 sequence (DNA): TGTGCCAGCGGATCCAATCAGCCCCAGCATTTT.

The genes are TRBV5-4 and TRBJ2-1; no firm D call. The CDR3 length is 14 residues. The germline gives CDR1 SGHNT, CDR2 YYREEE (reference sequence). V shed 1 base and J shed 14 bases, with 19 bases lying between them. The CDR3 region has the DNA TGTGCCAGCAGCTTGTCCAAGCACGTGGGATTCAAGTTCTTC. Translation gives CASSLSKHVGFKFF.